The clone carrying this T cell receptor beta chain came up once. Its cognate antigen is unknown. The source of the sample is a study of CD8+ T cells in alopecia areata. Overall study findings and caveats: Possibly because of HLA-related factors, TCR sharing was less clear across patients than in mice. Scalp sample sequencing also detects resident alphabeta T cells of normal skin. Clonality was higher in lesional than normal scalp, especially in alopecia totalis/universalis. Tofacitinib significantly lowered scalp clonality and expanded CD8+ clones among the top 100.

RNA was extracted and reverse transcribed into cDNA as the sequencing template. Repertoires were generated with immunoSEQ multiplex PCR, while TCRdb's copy carries only in-frame clones and drops some. The sample shows 150,000 to 200,000 clones, around 58% of them seen only once. Treatment denoted: oral pan-JAK inhibitor, 5-10 mg twice daily. The receptor was derived from a human donor with alopecia areata. The specimen comprised CD4+ T cells sorted from blood, sampled between weeks 55 and 70, from a patient treated with tofacitinib.

CDR3 DNA sequence: TGCAGCGTTGAAGAAACTGGGGCGGGGGGCTCCTACGAGCAGTACTTC. It codes for CSVEETGAGGSYEQYF. The chain couples TRBV29-1 to TRBJ2-7, with 8 bases aligning to TRBD2. The CDR3 covers 16 residues. Germline CDR1 SQVTM, CDR2 ANQGSEA. After removal of 0 bases from V and 0 bases from J, the junction contained 7 bases not matched to a gene.